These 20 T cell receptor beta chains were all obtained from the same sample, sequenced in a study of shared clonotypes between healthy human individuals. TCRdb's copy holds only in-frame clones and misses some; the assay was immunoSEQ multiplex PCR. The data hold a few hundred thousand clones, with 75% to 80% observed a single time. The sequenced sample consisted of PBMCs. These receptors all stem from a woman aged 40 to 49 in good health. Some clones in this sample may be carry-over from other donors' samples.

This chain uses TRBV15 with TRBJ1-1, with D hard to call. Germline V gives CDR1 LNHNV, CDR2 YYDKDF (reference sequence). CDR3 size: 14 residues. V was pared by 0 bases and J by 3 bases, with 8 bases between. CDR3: CATSRDSMDTEAFF. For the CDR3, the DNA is TGTGCCACCAGCAGAGATTCGATGGACACTGAAGCTTTCTTT.

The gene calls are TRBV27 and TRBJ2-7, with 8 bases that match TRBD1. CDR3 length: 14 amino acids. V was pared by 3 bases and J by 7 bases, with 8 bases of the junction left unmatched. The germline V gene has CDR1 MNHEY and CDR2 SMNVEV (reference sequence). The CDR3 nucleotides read TGTGCCAGCAGTTTTATCCAGGGGGCCGAGGAGCAGTACTTC. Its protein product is CASSFIQGAEEQYF.

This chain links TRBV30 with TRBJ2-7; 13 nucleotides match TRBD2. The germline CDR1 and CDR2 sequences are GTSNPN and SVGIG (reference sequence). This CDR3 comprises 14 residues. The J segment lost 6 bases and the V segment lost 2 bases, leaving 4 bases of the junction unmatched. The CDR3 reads CAWSPGLAGIEQYF. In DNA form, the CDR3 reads TGTGCCTGGAGTCCGGGACTAGCGGGGATCGAGCAGTACTTC.

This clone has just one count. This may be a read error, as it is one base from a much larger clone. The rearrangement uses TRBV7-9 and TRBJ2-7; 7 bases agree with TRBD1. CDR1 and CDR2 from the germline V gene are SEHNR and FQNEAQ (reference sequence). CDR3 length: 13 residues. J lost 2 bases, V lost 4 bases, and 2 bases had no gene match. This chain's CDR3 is CASSYDRAYEQYF. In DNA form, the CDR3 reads TGTGCCAGCAGCTACGACAGGGCCTACGAGCAGTACTTC.

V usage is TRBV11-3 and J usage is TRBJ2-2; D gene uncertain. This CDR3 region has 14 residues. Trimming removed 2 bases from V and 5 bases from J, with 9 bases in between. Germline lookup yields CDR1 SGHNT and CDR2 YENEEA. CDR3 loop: CASSLRQGTGELFF. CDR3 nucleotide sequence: TGTGCCAGCAGCTTAAGGCAAGGGACCGGGGAGCTGTTTTTT.

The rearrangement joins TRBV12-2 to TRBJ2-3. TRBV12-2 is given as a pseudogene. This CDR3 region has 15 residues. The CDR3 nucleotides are TGTGCAAGTCGCTTAGAGGGGGGACTCACAGATACGCAGTATTTT. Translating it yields CASRLEGGLTDTQYF.

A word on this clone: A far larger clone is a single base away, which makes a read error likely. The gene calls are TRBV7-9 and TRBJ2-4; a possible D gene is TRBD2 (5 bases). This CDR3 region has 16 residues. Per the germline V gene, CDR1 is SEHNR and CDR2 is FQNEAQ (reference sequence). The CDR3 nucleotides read TGTGCCAGCAGCTTAGGGGCAGGTCTAGCCAAAAACACTCAGTACTTC. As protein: CASSLGAGLAKNTQYF.

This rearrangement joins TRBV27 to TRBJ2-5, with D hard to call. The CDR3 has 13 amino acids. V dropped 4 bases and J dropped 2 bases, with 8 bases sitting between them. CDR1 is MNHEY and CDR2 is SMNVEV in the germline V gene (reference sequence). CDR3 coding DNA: TGTGCCAGCAGTTGGTCGGCTCAAGAGACCCAGTACTTC. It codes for CASSWSAQETQYF.

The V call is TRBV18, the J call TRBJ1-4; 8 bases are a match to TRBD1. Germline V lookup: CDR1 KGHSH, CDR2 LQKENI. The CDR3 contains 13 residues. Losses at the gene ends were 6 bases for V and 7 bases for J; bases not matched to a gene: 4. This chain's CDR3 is CASSAGQGEKLFF. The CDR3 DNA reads TGTGCCAGCTCGGCAGGACAGGGTGAAAAACTGTTTTTT.

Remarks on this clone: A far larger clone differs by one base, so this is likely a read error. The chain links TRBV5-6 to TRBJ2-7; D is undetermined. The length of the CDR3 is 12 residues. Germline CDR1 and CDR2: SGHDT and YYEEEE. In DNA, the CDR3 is TGTGCCAGCAGCATGGGTCCCTACGAGCAGCACTTC. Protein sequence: CASSMGPYEQHF.

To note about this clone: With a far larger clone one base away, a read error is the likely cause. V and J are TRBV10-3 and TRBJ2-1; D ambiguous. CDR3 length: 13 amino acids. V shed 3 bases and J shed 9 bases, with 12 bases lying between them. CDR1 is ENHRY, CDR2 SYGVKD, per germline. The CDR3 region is CAISDPRYSEQFF. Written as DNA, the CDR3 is TGTGCCATCAGTGACCCCAGGTATAGTGAGCAGTTCTTC.

The CDR3 DNA follows: TGTGCCAGCAGTGACGGACAGGGGAACGAGCAGTACTTC. Translation gives CASSDGQGNEQYF. This chain links TRBV25-1 with TRBJ2-7, with 9 bases that match TRBD1. V trimming: 3 bases; J trimming: 5 bases; junction bases outside the gene matches: 2. Germline V gene data show CDR1 as MGHDK and CDR2 as SYGVNS. The CDR3 extends over 13 amino acids.

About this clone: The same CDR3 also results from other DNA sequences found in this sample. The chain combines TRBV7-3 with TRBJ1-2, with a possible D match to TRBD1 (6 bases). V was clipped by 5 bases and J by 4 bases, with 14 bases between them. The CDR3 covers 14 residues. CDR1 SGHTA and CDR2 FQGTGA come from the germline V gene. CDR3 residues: CASSPGGAGYGYTF. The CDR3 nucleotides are TGTGCCAGCAGCCCTGGGGGGGCTGGCTATGGCTACACCTTC.

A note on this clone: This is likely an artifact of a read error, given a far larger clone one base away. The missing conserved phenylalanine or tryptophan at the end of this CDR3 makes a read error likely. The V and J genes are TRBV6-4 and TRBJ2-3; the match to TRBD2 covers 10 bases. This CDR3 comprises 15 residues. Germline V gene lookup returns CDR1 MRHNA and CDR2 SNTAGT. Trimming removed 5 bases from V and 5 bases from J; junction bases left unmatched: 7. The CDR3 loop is CASSPTSGTIDTQYL. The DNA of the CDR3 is TGTGCCAGCAGTCCAACTAGCGGGACCATAGATACGCAGTATCTT.

The CDR3 protein is CASSLTRDYEQYF. The CDR3 bases are TGTGCCAGCAGCTTGACCCGTGACTACGAGCAGTACTTC. This chain links TRBV7-2 with TRBJ2-7; D is ambiguous. From germline, CDR1 is SGHTA and CDR2 FQGNSA. Trimming took 3 bases from V and 3 from J, leaving 9 bases between them. CDR3 size: 13 residues.

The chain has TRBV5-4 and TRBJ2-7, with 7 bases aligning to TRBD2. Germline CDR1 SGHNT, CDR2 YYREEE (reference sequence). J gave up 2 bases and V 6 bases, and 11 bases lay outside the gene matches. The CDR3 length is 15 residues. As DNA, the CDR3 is TGTGCCAGCACTACGATGGGAGGGCCCACCTACGAGCAGTACTTC. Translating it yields CASTTMGGPTYEQYF.

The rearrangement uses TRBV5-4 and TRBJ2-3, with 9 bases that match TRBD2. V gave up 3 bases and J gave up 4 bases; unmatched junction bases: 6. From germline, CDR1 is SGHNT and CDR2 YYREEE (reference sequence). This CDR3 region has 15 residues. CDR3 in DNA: TGTGCCAGCAGCTCGGGACTAGCAGCCGCAGATACGCAGTATTTT. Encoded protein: CASSSGLAAADTQYF.

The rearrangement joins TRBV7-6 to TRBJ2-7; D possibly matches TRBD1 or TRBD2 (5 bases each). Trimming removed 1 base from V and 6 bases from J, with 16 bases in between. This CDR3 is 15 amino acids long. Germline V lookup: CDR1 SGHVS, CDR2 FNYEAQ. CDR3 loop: CASSLDPGTDGEQYF. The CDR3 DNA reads TGTGCCAGCAGCTTAGACCCCGGGACGGACGGCGAGCAGTACTTC.

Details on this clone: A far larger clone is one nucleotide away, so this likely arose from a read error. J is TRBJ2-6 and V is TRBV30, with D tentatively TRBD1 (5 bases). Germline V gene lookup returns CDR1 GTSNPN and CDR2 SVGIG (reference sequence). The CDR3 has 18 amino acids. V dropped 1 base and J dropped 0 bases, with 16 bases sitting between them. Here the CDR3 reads CAWSADQGSYSGANVLTF. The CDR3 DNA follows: TGTGCCTGGAGTGCAGACCAGGGTTCATACTCTGGGGCCAACGTCCTGACTTTC.

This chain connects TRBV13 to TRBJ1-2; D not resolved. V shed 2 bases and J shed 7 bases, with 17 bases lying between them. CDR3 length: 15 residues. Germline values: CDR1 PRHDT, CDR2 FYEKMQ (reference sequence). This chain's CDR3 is CASSLWEGGGLGYTF. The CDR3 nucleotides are TGTGCCAGCAGCTTATGGGAGGGCGGCGGACTTGGCTACACCTTC.